This is a list of T cell receptor beta chains from one sample in a study of OX40 agonist ivuxolimab in advanced cancers. TCRdb's copy holds only in-frame clones and misses some; the assay was immunoSEQ multiplex PCR. The sample has 75,000 to 80,000 clones; 84% are singletons. This sample comprised CD4+ or CD8+ T cells sorted from blood, obtained in a trial of the OX40 agonist ivuxolimab. Receptors originate from an adult with an advanced solid tumor such as melanoma, head and neck, liver or kidney cancer. Both conserved end residues are trimmed from each CDR3.

j_call v_call cdr3_aa
TRBJ2-1 TRBV15 ATSIPHGGAGEQF
TRBJ2-3 TRBV5-4 ASSFRTGVGDTQY
TRBJ1-2 TRBV7-8 ASSSSGASVGGYT
TRBJ2-7 TRBV10-3 AISDVWGEQY
TRBJ1-2 TRBV7-2 ASSLGTATFYGYT
TRBJ2-7 TRBV7-9 ASSPQGLTSYEQY
TRBJ2-7 TRBV4-1 ASSLATGTYEQY
TRBJ2-1 TRBV11-2 ASSSPGRRPGSYNEQF
TRBJ1-2 TRBV27 ASSLSWQASYGYT
TRBJ1-2 TRBV7-2 ASSLGTGGKSYGYT
TRBJ1-5 TRBV15 ATSRDWTGGSFNQPQH
TRBJ2-1 TRBV4-3 ASTPHRESSYNEQF
TRBJ1-2 TRBV11-2 ASSTQRYRGFGYT
TRBJ1-2 TRBV5-4 ASRRSTGDYGYT
TRBJ2-7 TRBV2 ASSEGPQGQY
TRBJ1-3 TRBV19 ASSTASLNSGNTIY
TRBJ2-3 TRBV9 ASSVGLAGDPDTQY
TRBJ2-7 TRBV6-5 ASSWQGRVSEQY
TRBJ2-2 TRBV7-7 ASSFMGPNTGELF
TRBJ1-1 TRBV29-1 SVLIDRRGEAF
TRBJ2-7 TRBV27 ASSLPGTEQY
TRBJ2-7 TRBV29-1 SATRGQGAMQY
TRBJ2-3 TRBV7-8 ASSLVQSYAQY
TRBJ2-5 TRBV28 ASSLRKASGGAYETQY
TRBJ2-7 TRBV6-6 ASSYGQEAYEQY
TRBJ2-7 TRBV7-8 ASSLALTRTGGSYEQY
TRBJ1-2 TRBV28 ASSYLDRGNGYT
. TRBV10-3 AISQGTSGTYEQY
TRBJ2-3 TRBV5-4 ASSLSRGAADTQY
TRBJ2-1 TRBV10-3 ATRRTIAGGVNNEQF
TRBJ2-7 TRBV4-1 ASSQPGTYGYEQY
TRBJ2-7 TRBV29-1 SVGRDRGGYEQY
TRBJ1-2 TRBV10-3 AISDTTGRANGYT
TRBJ1-1 TRBV5-6 ASSPGQGVKAF
TRBJ1-5 TRBV30 AWSVWGGNQPQH
TRBJ2-7 TRBV7-9 ASSLEAGLRPYEQY
TRBJ2-7 TRBV5-1 ASKVDRGWNEQY
TRBJ2-7 TRBV5-6 ASSLRQLNEQY
TRBJ1-1 TRBV5-1 ASSGDPGGPEAF
TRBJ2-5 TRBV7-3 ASSLVIRETQY
TRBJ1-2 TRBV19 ASRSGGIKSGYT
TRBJ2-6 TRBV27 ASSLGGFRPGANVLT
TRBJ1-1 TRBV6-5 ASSLQGLNTEAF
TRBJ2-7 TRBV27 ASSSGGSEQY
TRBJ1-3 TRBV7-9 ASSEGQGRNTIY
TRBJ1-2 TRBV19 ASTRNGQGGYGYT
TRBJ2-2 TRBV6-4 ASSDRPGTTGELF
TRBJ2-7 TRBV7-2 ASSFVSGTVRYEQY
TRBJ1-3 TRBV4-3 ASSQGDLGDTIY
TRBJ2-1 TRBV9 ASSTRASGRGNEQF
TRBJ2-5 TRBV10-2 ASRASGGLLEQY
TRBJ2-3 TRBV27 ASSPLAEGADTQY
TRBJ2-7 TRBV9 ASSTGQGSATYEQY
TRBJ2-3 TRBV29-1 SVESRGQDTQY